This entry lists 18 T cell receptor beta chains sequenced from one sample in a study of cytomegalovirus exposure and HLA in healthy donors. Use of 60 Vbeta and 13 Jbeta primers characterized the PCR. TCRdb's copy holds only in-frame clones and misses some; the assay was immunoSEQ multiplex PCR. Seen here are approximately 190,000 clones, about 89% observed once, and the top ten hold roughly 1.3%. The specimen was PBMCs. These receptors came from a young man in good health and CMV-seronegative.

J is TRBJ2-3 and V is TRBV7-9, with D maybe TRBD2 (6 bases). V lost 3 bases and J 1 base, leaving 14 bases between the germline ends. This CDR3 spans 16 amino acids. Germline values: CDR1 SEHNR, CDR2 FQNEAQ (reference sequence). The CDR3 DNA is TGTGCCAGCAGCTTCCCCCGGGCTAGCGGCACAGATACGCAGTATTTT. This gives the protein CASSFPRASGTDTQYF. Full variable domain (remainder filled in from reference TRBV7-9 and TRBJ2-3): DTGVSQNPRHKITKRGQNVTFRCDPISEHNRLYWYRQTLGQGPEFLTYFQNEAQLEKSRLLSDRFSAERPKGSFSTLEIQRTEQGDSAMYLCASSFPRASGTDTQYFGPGTRLTVL.

The gene calls are TRBV5-1 and TRBJ2-1, with D maybe TRBD2 (6 bases). The CDR3 is made up of 15 amino acids. The V end lost 3 bases, the J end lost 7 bases, and 17 bases lay between the germline ends. The germline V gene encodes CDR1 SGHRS and CDR2 YFSETQ. The CDR3 coding sequence is TGCGCCAGCAGCTCCCAGACTAGTTCTAGTAATGAGCAGTTCTTC. Translating it yields CASSSQTSSSNEQFF.

The rearrangement links TRBV19 to TRBJ2-1, with 13 bases identical to TRBD2. This CDR3 region has 18 residues. Per germline, CDR1 LNHDA and CDR2 SQIVND (reference sequence). V shed 3 bases and J 0 bases; nucleotides not matched to a gene: 5. The CDR3 DNA reads as TGTGCCAGTAGTATTGGACTAGCGGGAGTCAGCTCCTACAATGAGCAGTTCTTC. This sequence encodes CASSIGLAGVSSYNEQFF.

The genes are TRBV7-2 and TRBJ2-1, with 11 bases aligning to TRBD2. In germline, CDR1 is SGHTA, CDR2 FQGNSA. Trimming at V came to 3 bases and at J to 7 bases, leaving 8 bases not matched to a gene. The CDR3 loop spans 16 amino acids. CDR3 nucleotide sequence: TGTGCCAGCAGCTTCGAACTAGCGGGAGTAAGGAATGAGCAGTTCTTC. Translating it yields CASSFELAGVRNEQFF.

This chain links TRBV30 with TRBJ1-2; tentatively, D is TRBD1 (5 bases). The germline CDR1 and CDR2 sequences are GTSNPN and SVGIG (reference sequence). The CDR3 spans 13 residues. V lost 5 bases and J lost 2, with 12 bases in between. Here the CDR3 reads CAWSKTENYGYTF. The CDR3 DNA follows: TGTGCCTGGTCAAAGACAGAGAACTATGGCTACACCTTC.

Here the CDR3 reads CASSLAPGGYGYTF. In DNA form, the CDR3 reads TGTGCCAGCAGCTTAGCCCCGGGGGGGTATGGCTACACCTTC. This chain links TRBV7-9 with TRBJ1-2, with D tentatively TRBD1 (5 bases). CDR1 is SEHNR, CDR2 FQNEAQ, per germline (reference sequence). The length of the CDR3 is 14 residues. The germline V and J ends were trimmed by 0 bases and 5 bases, with 10 bases remaining between them.

The V gene is TRBV28, the J gene TRBJ2-2; 10 bases map to TRBD1. The germline CDR1 and CDR2 sequences are MDHEN and SYDVKM. After removal of 5 bases from V and 7 bases from J, the junction contained 10 bases not matched to a gene. The CDR3 length is 16 residues. CDR3 sequence: CASSELTGTGVGELFF. Here the CDR3 DNA reads TGTGCCAGCAGTGAATTAACCGGGACAGGGGTCGGGGAGCTGTTTTTT.

This clone was seen just once. This chain joins TRBV15 and TRBJ2-7; 8 bases are shared with TRBD1. The CDR3 covers 14 residues. V was clipped by 8 bases and J by 0 bases; unmatched bases: 6. Germline loops: CDR1 LNHNV, CDR2 YYDKDF (reference sequence). The CDR3, as DNA: TGTGCCACCGGACGTGACAGGGGCTCCTACGAGCAGTACTTC. Its protein is CATGRDRGSYEQYF.

This clone showed up just once. The gene calls are TRBV28 and TRBJ2-3; 8 nucleotides match TRBD2. The trim removed 6 bases at V and 2 bases at J, leaving 10 bases unmatched. Germline V lookup: CDR1 MDHEN, CDR2 SYDVKM. The CDR3 is 16 amino acids. CDR3 in DNA: TGTGCCAGCAGCCCAAATCGGGGGGGGGTCACAGATACGCAGTATTTT. It is translated as CASSPNRGGVTDTQYF.

The chain carries TRBV28 and TRBJ2-7; no reliable D call. CDR3 size: 14 residues. V lost 2 bases and J 6 bases, leaving 14 bases between the germline ends. CDR1 and CDR2 from the germline V gene are MDHEN and SYDVKM. The CDR3, as DNA: TGTGCCAGCAGTTTAAAAGCCGGTTATAGCGAGCAGTACTTC. This sequence encodes CASSLKAGYSEQYF. The full variable domain, with the rest looked up from reference TRBV28 and TRBJ2-7, is DVKVTQSSRYLVKRTGEKVFLECVQDMDHENMFWYRQDPGLGLRLIYFSYDVKMKEKGDIPEGYSVSREKKERFSLILESASTNQTSMYLCASSLKAGYSEQYFGPGTRLTVT.

This chain joins TRBV7-2 and TRBJ2-1; 9 bases agree with TRBD1. CDR3 length: 16 amino acids. Looked up from germline, CDR1 is SGHTA and CDR2 is FQGNSA. J was trimmed by 8 bases and V by 6 bases; bases with no gene match: 14. CDR3 sequence: CASSYSGTGNFDEQFF. Here the CDR3 DNA reads TGTGCCAGCAGTTACTCCGGGACAGGGAATTTTGATGAGCAGTTCTTC.

This clone appeared once. The chain employs TRBV9 and TRBJ2-1; 7 bases map to TRBD1. The CDR3 has 16 amino acids. Germline CDR1 SGDLS, CDR2 YYNGEE. V lost 0 bases, J lost 7 bases, and 10 bases stayed unmatched. The CDR3 region has the DNA TGTGCCAGCAGCGTAGGAGGGGGCAATGTGTTGAATGAGCAGTTCTTC. It is translated as CASSVGGGNVLNEQFF.

J is TRBJ1-1 and V is TRBV7-9, with 8 bases identical to TRBD1. Germline V gene lookup returns CDR1 SEHNR and CDR2 FQNEAQ (reference sequence). J gave up 0 bases and V 5 bases, and 8 bases lay outside the gene matches. This CDR3 is built from 16 residues. CDR3 protein: CASSHGTGLMNTEAFF. DNA of the CDR3: TGTGCCAGCAGCCACGGGACAGGACTCATGAACACTGAAGCTTTCTTT.

The chain employs TRBV11-2 and TRBJ1-6; D call uncertain. Between the trimmed V and J ends, which lost 1 base and 10 bases, there was a span of 20 bases. The CDR3 spans 17 residues. Germline V gene lookup returns CDR1 SGHAT and CDR2 FQNNGV. CDR3 bases: TGTGCCAGCAGCTTAGGATTCGCCGGGGATGGCGGGTCACCCCTCCACTTT. It translates to CASSLGFAGDGGSPLHF.

The chain uses TRBV10-1 and TRBJ2-3, with 10 bases identical to TRBD1. CDR3 size: 19 residues. The V gene's germline CDR1 is WNHNN and CDR2 SYGVQD (reference sequence). V gave up 4 bases and J gave up 3 bases; unmatched junction bases: 16. The CDR3 region is CASSGPTGGPGVPTDTQYF. Written as DNA, the CDR3 is TGCGCCAGCAGTGGACCGACAGGGGGCCCCGGAGTCCCTACAGATACGCAGTATTTT.

This chain joins TRBV27 and TRBJ1-5; TRBD1 agrees at 8 bases. The germline V gene has CDR1 MNHEY and CDR2 SMNVEV (reference sequence). This CDR3 region has 14 residues. V lost 10 bases and J lost 4; bases outside the gene matches: 9. The CDR3 protein is CATRRQGRNQPQHF. The DNA for the CDR3 is TGTGCCACACGACGACAGGGGAGGAATCAGCCCCAGCATTTT.

The chain carries TRBV27 and TRBJ2-7; 7 nucleotides line up with TRBD2. Trimming cost V 1 base and J 2 bases; bases outside gene matches: 8. In germline, CDR1 is MNHEY, CDR2 SMNVEV (reference sequence). The CDR3 runs to 16 residues. The CDR3: CASSLWEERGTYEQYF. DNA of the CDR3: TGTGCCAGCAGTTTATGGGAGGAGCGGGGAACCTACGAGCAGTACTTC.

The gene calls are TRBV2 and TRBJ2-7, with a tentative D call TRBD2 (5 bases). Trimming stripped 7 bases from V and 3 bases from J, with 13 bases between. The CDR3 is 13 residues long. The germline gives CDR1 SNHLY, CDR2 FYNNEI. The CDR3 sequence: CASTEQRDYEQYF. The CDR3 DNA reads as TGTGCCAGCACAGAACAACGGGACTACGAGCAGTACTTC.